This record looks at one T cell receptor (beta chain) sequence and its context. The clone's antigen remains unknown. No much larger clonotype is one base removed from it; base qualities were not supplied. The library came from the immunoSEQ multiplex PCR assay. TCRdb holds this immuneACCESS table with in-frame rearrangements only. Some clones are missing; in checked studies, unresolved V genes explain under half, and the rest has no known cause. The sample has under 150,000 clones on record, about 85% of them singletons. Roughly 13% of the sample lies in the top ten. A distance of 8 bases separates the germline ends of V and J, which lose 2 bases and 8 bases respectively. The germline V gene (reference sequence) provides CDR1 SGHNT and CDR2 YYREEE. Taken from cysteine to phenylalanine, the CDR3 has 11 residues. Of all the DNA, just the CDR3 is kept, 33 bases in frame from base 1. The sample is drawn from a study of PD-1 blockade in mismatch repair-deficient tumors (dated by TCRdb to 2015 to 2018). Notes on the research overall: Between late 2013 and 2016, some 92 consecutive patients with some 12 mismatch repair-deficient cancer types, all previously treated and progressing, were enrolled in the trial. Deep sequencing of TCR CDR3 regions was used to track tumor-associated T cell clones in peripheral blood of patients responding to PD-1 blockade. What the research found in general, with its limitations: Clones residing in the tumor, which were often undetectable in blood before treatment, expanded quickly after pembrolizumab and then contracted, generally before radiologic responses.

Mismatch repair deficiency in every enrolled patient was established by polymerase chain reaction or immunohistochemistry. Three patients who responded to pembrolizumab therapy underwent TCR sequencing. The phase II trial prospectively tested pembrolizumab PD-1 blockade in advanced mismatch repair-deficient cancers regardless of tissue of origin. Serial peripheral blood T cell samples were collected before and at multiple times after starting PD-1 blockade. Blood sampling times were expressed in weeks after the first pembrolizumab dose. Sequenced material: peripheral blood, taken 44 weeks after starting pembrolizumab. The TCR was taken from an adult with mismatch repair-deficient cancer. The chain is encoded by TRBV5-4 joined to TRBJ2-7, and the D gene may be TRBD1, 6 bases matching. The CDR3: CASSLGGKQYF. The DNA sequence is TGTGCCAGCAGCTTAGGGGGAAAGCAGTACTTC.